These 15 T cell receptor beta chains came from one sample sequenced in a study of human T cells and chemical hapten exposure. TCRdb independently ran MiXCR on the RACE reads; one entry per CDR3 protein. The top ten hold about 3% of the sample, which has roughly 100,000 distinct CDR3 sequences, around 9% seen once. Time point of the sample: healthy volunteer bleed at 2 weeks. Sequencing started from total RNA isolated from unfractionated whole blood. The sample comprised whole blood. The receptors derive from a female donor in good health. Some clones in this sample may be carry-over from other donors' samples.

V gene TRBV18 combines with J gene TRBJ2-5; no firm D call. The CDR3 is 13 residues long. V lost 3 bases, J lost 0 bases, and 5 bases lay in between. Germline loops: CDR1 KGHSH, CDR2 LQKENI. CDR3 protein: CASSPLYQETQYF. The CDR3 region has the DNA TGTGCCAGCTCACCGCTCTACCAAGAGACCCAGTACTTC.

This clonotype was found a few times. V gene TRBV20-1 combines with J gene TRBJ2-7; the match to TRBD2 covers 12 bases. The CDR3 totals 17 residues. Per the germline V gene, CDR1 is DFQATT and CDR2 is SNEGSKA (reference sequence). Trimming removed 3 bases from V and 4 bases from J; junction bases left unmatched: 13. The CDR3 region has the DNA TGCAGTGCTAGTGTCCTAGCGGGAGGGCCTTTAGAGTACGAGCAGTACTTC. Its translation is CSASVLAGGPLEYEQYF.

This clonotype was recorded at least ten times. V gene TRBV28 combines with J gene TRBJ1-1, with unresolved D. The CDR3 sequence is 14 residues long. The germline CDR1 and CDR2 sequences are MDHEN and SYDVKM. V lost 2 bases, J lost 1 base, and 8 bases lay in between. CDR3 sequence reads: CASSLKGTNTEAFF. DNA of the CDR3: TGTGCCAGCAGTTTAAAGGGAACGAACACTGAAGCTTTCTTT.

This clonotype occurred a few times. V and J are TRBV28 and TRBJ2-6, with 9 bases matching TRBD1. Germline loops: CDR1 MDHEN, CDR2 SYDVKM. There are 16 residues in the CDR3. V gave up 7 bases and J gave up 0 bases; unmatched junction bases: 4. Here the CDR3 reads CASKTGGPSGANVLTF. The CDR3 nucleotides read TGTGCCAGCAAAACAGGGGGCCCCTCTGGGGCCAACGTCCTGACTTTC.

This clonotype was counted many times. This sequence joins TRBV27 and TRBJ2-2, with TRBD2 identical over 11 bases. Looked up from germline, CDR1 is MNHEY and CDR2 is SMNVEV (reference sequence). The CDR3 runs to 16 residues. The V and J ends lost 6 bases and 5 bases, in that order; junction bases with no gene match: 8. As DNA, the CDR3 is TGTGCCAGCAGAAAGGATAGCGGGAGGGGGACCGGGGAGCTGTTTTTT. Translation gives CASRKDSGRGTGELFF.

This clonotype was counted a few times. The chain couples TRBV7-2 to TRBJ2-1, with TRBD1 matching 8 bases. Germline CDR1 is SGHTA and CDR2 is FQGNSA. The CDR3 has 16 amino acids. Trimming at V came to 5 bases and at J to 4 bases, leaving 10 bases not matched to a gene. CDR3 sequence: CASSRLGQGGYNEQFF. The CDR3 nucleotides are TGTGCCAGCAGCCGACTCGGACAGGGAGGTTACAATGAGCAGTTCTTC.

The chain couples TRBV6-2 or TRBV6-3 to TRBJ1-1; D not resolved. The germline V and J ends were trimmed by 6 bases and 0 bases, with 14 bases remaining between them. In germline, CDR1 is MNHEY, CDR2 SVGEGT. The CDR3 consists of 15 residues. The chain's CDR3 is CASSPALELNTEAFF. The CDR3 DNA reads TGTGCCAGCAGCCCCGCCCTAGAACTGAACACTGAAGCTTTCTTT.

This clonotype appeared many times. The chain joins TRBV20-1 to TRBJ1-5; D is unresolved. CDR1 is DFQATT, CDR2 SNEGSKA, per germline (reference sequence). V lost 7 bases and J 4 bases, leaving 20 bases between the germline ends. The CDR3 runs 15 residues. The CDR3 DNA reads TGCAGTGTCCTACCCCACCCGCAACTGAATCAGCCCCAGCATTTT. Encoded protein: CSVLPHPQLNQPQHF.

This clonotype was seen ten or more times. The chain has TRBV27 and TRBJ1-4, with unresolved D. Germline V lookup: CDR1 MNHEY, CDR2 SMNVEV (reference sequence). The CDR3 extends over 16 amino acids. The V and J ends lost 5 bases and 7 bases respectively, with 20 bases between them. This CDR3 reads CASSPEVPGMSEKLFF. In DNA, the CDR3 is TGTGCCAGCAGTCCCGAGGTCCCGGGGATGAGTGAAAAACTGTTTTTT.

This clonotype showed up many times. The chain combines TRBV20-1 with TRBJ2-6; TRBD1 matches at 7 bases. Per germline, CDR1 DFQATT and CDR2 SNEGSKA (reference sequence). This CDR3 is 15 amino acids long. V lost 3 bases and J lost 1; bases outside the gene matches: 3. The DNA of the CDR3 is TGCAGTGCTAGCCCAGGGGGATCTGGGGCCAACGTCCTGACTTTC. This codes for CSASPGGSGANVLTF.

This chain links TRBV11-2 with TRBJ2-7; D tentatively fits TRBD1 or TRBD2 (6 bases each). V was shortened by 5 bases and J by 4 bases, with 12 bases between the two germline ends. Germline V gene lookup returns CDR1 SGHAT and CDR2 FQNNGV. The CDR3 is 13 amino acids. The CDR3 here is CASSIGGGYEQYF. The DNA for the CDR3 is TGTGCCAGCAGCATCGGGGGCGGTTACGAGCAGTACTTC.

This clonotype was seen only a few times. This chain links TRBV29-1 with TRBJ2-1; D remains unclear. Trimming took 6 bases from V and 6 from J, leaving 9 bases between them. Per the germline V gene, CDR1 is SQVTM and CDR2 is ANQGSEA. CDR3 length: 11 residues. The CDR3 is CSVQTRNEQFF. The CDR3 DNA sequence: TGCAGCGTCCAGACTCGCAATGAGCAGTTCTTC.

The chain joins TRBV14 to TRBJ2-1, with D uncertain. With 4 bases removed from V and 9 bases from J, the gap between germline ends came to 13 bases. CDR1 is SGHDN, CDR2 FVKESK, per germline. The CDR3 is made up of 13 amino acids. This CDR3 reads CASSPKMLGEQFF. The CDR3 nucleotides are TGTGCCAGCAGCCCGAAGATGTTAGGTGAGCAGTTCTTC.

This clonotype appeared a few times. The CDR3 nucleotides are TGCGCCAGCAGCTTGGTTGATTATGGGACAGGGGTGGGCACTGAAGCTTTCTTT. Protein product: CASSLVDYGTGVGTEAFF. This chain joins TRBV5-1 and TRBJ1-1, with 10 bases identical to TRBD1. The CDR3 covers 18 residues. V was pared by 0 bases and J by 4 bases, with 12 bases of the junction left unmatched. Germline V gene data show CDR1 as SGHRS and CDR2 as YFSETQ.

This clonotype was seen only a few times. The V and J genes are TRBV24-1 and TRBJ1-5, with TRBD1 matching over 10 bases. The CDR3 runs to 16 residues. Germline values: CDR1 KGHDR, CDR2 SFDVKD. With V trimmed by 5 bases and J by 1 base, 4 bases remained unmatched. This CDR3 is CATSARDRGSNQPQHF. The CDR3 DNA follows: TGTGCCACCAGTGCCCGGGACAGGGGAAGCAATCAGCCCCAGCATTTT.